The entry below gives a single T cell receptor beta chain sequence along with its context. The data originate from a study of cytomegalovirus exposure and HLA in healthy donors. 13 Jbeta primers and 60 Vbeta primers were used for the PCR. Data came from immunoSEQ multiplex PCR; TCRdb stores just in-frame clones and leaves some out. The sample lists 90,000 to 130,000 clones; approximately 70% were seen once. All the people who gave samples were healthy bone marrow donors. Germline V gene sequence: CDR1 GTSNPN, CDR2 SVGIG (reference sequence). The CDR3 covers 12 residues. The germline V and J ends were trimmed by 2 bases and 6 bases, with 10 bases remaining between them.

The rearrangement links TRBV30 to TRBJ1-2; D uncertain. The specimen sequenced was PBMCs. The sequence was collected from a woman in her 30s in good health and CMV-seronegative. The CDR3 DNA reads TGTGCCTGGAGTCCTGAGGTTAATGGCTACACCTTC. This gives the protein CAWSPEVNGYTF.